This T cell receptor beta chain was observed in a study of blood T cell repertoires in COVID-19. Study as a whole: The analysed material was cDNA or gDNA that came from T cells, B-cell-depleted T cells, or PBMCs.

As handled by the study authors: Estimated nucleated cell counts came from reference gene primer amplification. Measured with immunoSEQ multiplex PCR; TCRdb has only the in-frame clones, and not every one. That table is the source of V, J and clone size, and D and trimming were worked out from the DNA. The profile shows approximately 300,000 clones, under 90% of them singletons. All recovered Cohort 3 donors got two negative PCRs, got clearance, or saw symptom resolution. This clone showed up just once. CDR1 is MGHRA, CDR2 YSYEKL, per germline. With 0 bases clipped from V and 3 bases from J, the junction kept 5 bases outside the gene matches. This CDR3 spans 16 amino acids.

The sample consisted of PBMCs or T cells enriched from blood (not recorded which). The chain links TRBV4-1 to TRBJ1-2; 9 bases match TRBD1. The sequence was collected from a man aged 55 to 70 who had recovered from COVID-19. Here the CDR3 DNA reads TGCGCCAGCAGCCAAGAGAACACAGGGGGCCACTATGGCTACACCTTC. Protein product: CASSQENTGGHYGYTF.